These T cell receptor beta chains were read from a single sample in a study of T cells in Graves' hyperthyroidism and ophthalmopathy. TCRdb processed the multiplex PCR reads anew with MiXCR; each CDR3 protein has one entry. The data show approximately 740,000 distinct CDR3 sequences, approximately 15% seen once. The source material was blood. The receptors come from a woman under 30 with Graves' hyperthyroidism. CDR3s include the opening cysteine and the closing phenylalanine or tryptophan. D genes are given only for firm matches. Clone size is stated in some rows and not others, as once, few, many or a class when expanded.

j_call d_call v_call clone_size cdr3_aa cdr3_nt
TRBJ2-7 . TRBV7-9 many CASSFPATYEQYF TGTGCCAGCAGCTTCCCAGCCACCTACGAGCAGTACTTC
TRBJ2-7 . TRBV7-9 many CASSSTRTGRDSEQYF TGTGCCAGCAGCTCAACTAGGACAGGGAGGGACTCCGAGCAGTACTTC
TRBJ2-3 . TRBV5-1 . CASSLYGGGTDTQYF TGCGCCAGCAGCTTGTACGGTGGGGGCACAGATACGCAGTATTTT
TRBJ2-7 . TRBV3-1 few CASSQAPRGGEQYF TGTGCCAGCAGCCAAGCCCCTAGGGGGGGCGAGCAGTACTTC
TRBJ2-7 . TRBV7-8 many CASSSPDIRSSYEQYF TGTGCCAGCAGCTCGCCCGACATCCGGAGCTCCTACGAGCAGTACTTC
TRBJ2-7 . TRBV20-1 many CSASRGATSYEQYF TGCAGTGCTTCCCGGGGCGCTACCTCCTACGAGCAGTACTTC
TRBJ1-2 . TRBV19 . CASSLSNNNYGYTF TGTGCCAGCAGCTTAAGTAATAACAACTATGGCTACACCTTC
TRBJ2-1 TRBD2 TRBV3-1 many CASSPGLARNEQFF TGTGCCAGCAGCCCAGGACTAGCTAGGAATGAGCAGTTCTTC
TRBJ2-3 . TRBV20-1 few CSANRGLTGATDTQYF TGCAGTGCTAACCGGGGTCTCACGGGGGCCACAGATACGCAGTATTTT
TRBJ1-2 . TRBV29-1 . CSVARVYGYTF TGCAGCGTTGCCAGGGTCTATGGCTACACCTTC
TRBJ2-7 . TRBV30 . CAWSDAMGEQYF TGTGCCTGGAGCGACGCCATGGGGGAGCAGTACTTC
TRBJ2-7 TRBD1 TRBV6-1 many CASTRDRGTYEQYF TGTGCCAGCACAAGGGACAGGGGAACCTACGAGCAGTACTTC
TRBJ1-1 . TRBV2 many CASSGGFMNTEAFF TGTGCCAGCAGTGGTGGGTTCATGAACACTGAAGCTTTCTTT
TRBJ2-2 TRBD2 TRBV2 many CASTDGRLNTGELFF TGTGCCAGCACGGACGGGAGGCTTAACACCGGGGAGCTGTTTTTT
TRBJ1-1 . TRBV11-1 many CASSLRKGPLNTEAFF TGTGCCAGCAGCTTACGTAAAGGACCCTTGAACACTGAAGCTTTCTTT
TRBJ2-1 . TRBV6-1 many CATSPRGAIGRGYNEQFF TGTGCCACCTCCCCCAGAGGGGCAATCGGGAGAGGCTACAATGAGCAGTTCTTC
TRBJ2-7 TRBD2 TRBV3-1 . CASSQDPTSGNEQYF TGTGCCAGCAGCCAAGATCCGACTAGCGGGAACGAGCAGTACTTC
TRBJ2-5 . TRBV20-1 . CSASGPDGETQYF TGCAGTGCTTCCGGGCCGGACGGGGAGACCCAGTACTTC
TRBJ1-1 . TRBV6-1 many CASSESQGRTGAEAFF TGTGCCAGCAGTGAATCCCAGGGGCGGACTGGCGCTGAAGCTTTCTTT